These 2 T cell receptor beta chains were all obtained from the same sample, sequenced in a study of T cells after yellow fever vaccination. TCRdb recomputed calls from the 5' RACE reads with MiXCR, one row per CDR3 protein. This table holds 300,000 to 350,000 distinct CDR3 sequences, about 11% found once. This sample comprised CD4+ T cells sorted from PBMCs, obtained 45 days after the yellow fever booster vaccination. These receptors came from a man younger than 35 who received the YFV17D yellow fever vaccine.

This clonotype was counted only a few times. CDR3 coding DNA: TGTGCCACCAGTGATCCTGGGACTGTCACAGATACGCAGTATTTT. It encodes CATSDPGTVTDTQYF. The rearrangement joins TRBV24-1 to TRBJ2-3; D perhaps matches TRBD2 (6 bases). CDR1 KGHDR and CDR2 SFDVKD come from the germline V gene. Trimming left V 3 bases short and J 2 bases short, with 11 bases between. CDR3 length: 15 amino acids.

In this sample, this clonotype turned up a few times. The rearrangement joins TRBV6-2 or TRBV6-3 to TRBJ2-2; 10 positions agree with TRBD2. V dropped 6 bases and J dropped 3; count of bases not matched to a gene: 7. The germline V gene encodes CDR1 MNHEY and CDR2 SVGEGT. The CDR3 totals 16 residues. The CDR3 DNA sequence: TGTGCCAGCAGCCCCTTAGCGGGGGGATACACCGGGGAGCTGTTTTTT. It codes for CASSPLAGGYTGELFF.